What follows are 4 T cell receptor beta chains derived from one specimen sequenced in a study of technical replicates of blood from a handful of donors. TCRdb's table, derived via immunoSEQ multiplex PCR, lists solely in-frame clones and lacks some. The sample consists of more than 95,000 clones, approximately 95% of them appearing once. The sample consisted of T cells isolated from PBMCs. These receptor sequences come from a human donor in good health.

The gene calls are TRBV30 and TRBJ1-2; TRBD1 matches at 8 bases. V lost 2 bases, J lost 8 bases, and 7 bases stayed unmatched. Germline assignment: CDR1 GTSNPN and CDR2 SVGIG (reference sequence). The CDR3 covers 13 residues. CDR3 in DNA: TGTGCCTGGAGTCCGCCGACAGGGGAAGGCTACACCTTC. Protein product: CAWSPPTGEGYTF.

V gene TRBV2 combines with J gene TRBJ2-1; D call uncertain. Germline values: CDR1 SNHLY, CDR2 FYNNEI. The CDR3 runs 13 residues. Trimming took off 6 bases at V and 6 bases at J, with 12 bases between the two ends. Written as DNA, the CDR3 is TGTGCCAGCAGGACACTTATATTCAATGAGCAGTTCTTC. Translating gives CASRTLIFNEQFF.

The chain couples TRBV28 to TRBJ2-7; 8 nucleotides match TRBD1. With 3 bases clipped from V and 3 bases from J, the junction kept 4 bases outside the gene matches. Germline values: CDR1 MDHEN, CDR2 SYDVKM. CDR3 length equals 14 residues. The CDR3 bases are TGTGCCAGCAGTTTGGACAGGGTCGACTACGAGCAGTACTTC. It codes for CASSLDRVDYEQYF.

The chain joins TRBV19 to TRBJ1-5; possibly TRBD1 for D (5 bases). The CDR3 runs 15 residues. The ends were cut back, 3 bases at V and 3 bases at J, with 12 bases in the middle. The germline V gene encodes CDR1 LNHDA and CDR2 SQIVND (reference sequence). The CDR3 loop is CASSMGLNNNQPQHF. The DNA of the CDR3 is TGTGCCAGTAGTATGGGGCTCAATAACAATCAGCCCCAGCATTTT.